Sequencing of this T cell receptor (beta chain) was carried out in a study of lymphopenia after photon versus proton radiotherapy. Method: immunoSEQ multiplex PCR; TCRdb's copy keeps in-frame clones and lacks some. The sample lists approximately 25,000 clones, around four fifths occurring once. This CDR3 region has 15 residues. Germline V gives CDR1 MDHEN, CDR2 SYDVKM. V dropped 6 bases and J dropped 2 bases, with 16 bases sitting between them. The source was peripheral blood, collected from a patient treated with proton-based radiotherapy. This rearrangement joins TRBV28 to TRBJ2-5; D is uncertain. This TCR was sampled from a woman aged 65 to 85 with pancreatic cancer. The DNA for the CDR3 is TGTGCCAGCAGCCGTGAAGGCAGGCGACAAGAGACCCAGTACTTC. Translation gives CASSREGRRQETQYF.